This TCR beta chain was recorded in a study of CD8 T cells in Susac syndrome. The V gene end was trimmed by 0 bases and the J gene end by 4 bases; junction bases not matched to a gene: 4. CDR1 is DFQATT, CDR2 SNEGSKA, per germline (reference sequence). The CDR3 is made up of 14 amino acids. TEMRA cells were FACS-enriched, and CD8+ and CD4+ T cells were isolated negatively. A quantity of about 0.45 to 1 ug RNA underwent reverse transcription using random hexamers. By means of immunoSEQ multiplex PCR, TCR beta CDR3 spanning 54 Vbeta and 13 Jbeta underwent amplification. TCRdb used MiXCR to reprocess the immunoSEQ multiplex PCR reads, holding one entry per CDR3 protein. The sample holds about 190,000 distinct CDR3 sequences, roughly 95% seen once. This clonotype was counted once.

The V gene is TRBV20-1, the J gene TRBJ2-7; 9 bases align to TRBD1. Sequencing was performed on CD4+ T cells from PBMCs. The clonotype comes from a human donor with Susac syndrome. CDR3 bases: TGCAGTGCTAGAGAAACAGGGGGCGAATACGAGCAGTACTTC. Protein: CSARETGGEYEQYF.